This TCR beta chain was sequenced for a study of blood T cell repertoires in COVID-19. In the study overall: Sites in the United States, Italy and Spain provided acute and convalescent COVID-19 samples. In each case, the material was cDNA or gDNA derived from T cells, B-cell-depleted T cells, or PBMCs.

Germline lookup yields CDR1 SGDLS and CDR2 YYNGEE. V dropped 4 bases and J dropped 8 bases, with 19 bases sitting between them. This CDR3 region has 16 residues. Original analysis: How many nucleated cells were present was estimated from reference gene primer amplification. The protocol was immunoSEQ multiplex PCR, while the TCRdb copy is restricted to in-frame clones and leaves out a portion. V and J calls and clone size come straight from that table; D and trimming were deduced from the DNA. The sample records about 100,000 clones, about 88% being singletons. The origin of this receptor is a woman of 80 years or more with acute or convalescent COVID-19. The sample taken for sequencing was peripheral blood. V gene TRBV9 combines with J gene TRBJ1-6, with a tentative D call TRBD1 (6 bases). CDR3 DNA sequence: TGTGCCAGCAGCCCAAGAGGAACAGGGATAGATTCACCCCTCCACTTT. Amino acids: CASSPRGTGIDSPLHF.